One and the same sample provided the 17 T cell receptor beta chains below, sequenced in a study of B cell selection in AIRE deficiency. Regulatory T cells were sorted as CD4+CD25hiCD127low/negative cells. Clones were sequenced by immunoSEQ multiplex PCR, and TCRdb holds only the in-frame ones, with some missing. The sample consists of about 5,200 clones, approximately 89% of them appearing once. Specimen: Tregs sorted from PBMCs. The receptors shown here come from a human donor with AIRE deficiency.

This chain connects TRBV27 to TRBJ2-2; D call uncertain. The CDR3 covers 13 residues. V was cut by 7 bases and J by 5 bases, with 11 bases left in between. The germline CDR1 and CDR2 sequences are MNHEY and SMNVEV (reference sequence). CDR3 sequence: CASTPFRTGELFF. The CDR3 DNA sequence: TGTGCCAGCACCCCTTTCCGAACCGGGGAGCTGTTTTTT.

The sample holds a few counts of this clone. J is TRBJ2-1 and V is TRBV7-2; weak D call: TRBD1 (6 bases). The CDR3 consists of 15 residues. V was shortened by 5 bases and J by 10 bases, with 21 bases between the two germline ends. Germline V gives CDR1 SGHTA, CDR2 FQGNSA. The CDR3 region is CASSLTGNMAGEQFF. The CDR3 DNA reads TGTGCCAGCAGCCTCACAGGGAACATGGCTGGGGAGCAGTTCTTC.

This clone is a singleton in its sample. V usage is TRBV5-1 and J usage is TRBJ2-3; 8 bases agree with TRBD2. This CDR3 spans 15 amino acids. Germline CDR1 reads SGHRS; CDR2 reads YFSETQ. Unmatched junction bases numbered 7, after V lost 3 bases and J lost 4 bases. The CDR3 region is CASSWSGSNADTQYF. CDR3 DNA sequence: TGCGCCAGCAGCTGGAGCGGGAGCAACGCAGATACGCAGTATTTT. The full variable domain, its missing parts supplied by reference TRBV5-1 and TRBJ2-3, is KAGVTQTPRYLIKTRGQQVTLSCSPISGHRSVSWYQQTPGQGLQFLFEYFSETQRNKGNFPGRFSGRQFSNSRSEMNVSTLELGDSALYLCASSWSGSNADTQYFGPGTRLTVL.

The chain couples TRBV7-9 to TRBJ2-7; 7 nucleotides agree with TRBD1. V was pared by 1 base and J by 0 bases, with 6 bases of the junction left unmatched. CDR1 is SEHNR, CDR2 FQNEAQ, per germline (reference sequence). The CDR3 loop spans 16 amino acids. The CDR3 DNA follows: TGTGCCAGCAGCTTAGGGGGGAGACAGGGCTCCTACGAGCAGTACTTC. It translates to CASSLGGRQGSYEQYF.

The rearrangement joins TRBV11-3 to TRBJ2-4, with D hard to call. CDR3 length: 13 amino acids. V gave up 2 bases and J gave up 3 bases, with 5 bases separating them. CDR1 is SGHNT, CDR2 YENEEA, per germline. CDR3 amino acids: CASSLFVKNIQYF. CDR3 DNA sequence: TGTGCCAGCAGCTTATTCGTCAAAAACATTCAGTACTTC. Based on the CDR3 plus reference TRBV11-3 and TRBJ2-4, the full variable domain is EAGVVQSPRYKIIEKKQPVAFWCNPISGHNTLYWYLQNLGQGPELLIRYENEEAVDDSQLPKDRFSAERLKGVDSTLKIQPAELGDSAVYLCASSLFVKNIQYFGAGTRLSVL.

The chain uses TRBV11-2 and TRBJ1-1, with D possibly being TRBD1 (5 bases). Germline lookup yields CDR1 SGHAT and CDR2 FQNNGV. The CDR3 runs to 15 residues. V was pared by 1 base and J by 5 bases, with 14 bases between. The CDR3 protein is CASSLAPSRDTEAFF. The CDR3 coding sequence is TGTGCCAGCAGCTTAGCCCCTAGCAGGGATACTGAAGCTTTCTTT.

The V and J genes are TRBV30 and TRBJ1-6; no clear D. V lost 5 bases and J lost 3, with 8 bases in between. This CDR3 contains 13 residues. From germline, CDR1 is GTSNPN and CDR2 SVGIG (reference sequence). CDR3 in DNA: TGTGCCTGGGCAGCTGACTATAATTCACCCCTCCACTTT. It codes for CAWAADYNSPLHF.

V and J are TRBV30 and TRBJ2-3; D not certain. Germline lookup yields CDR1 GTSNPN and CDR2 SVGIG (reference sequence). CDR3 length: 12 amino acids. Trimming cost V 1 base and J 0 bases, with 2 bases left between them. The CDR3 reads CAWSESTDTQYF. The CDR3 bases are TGTGCCTGGAGTGAAAGCACAGATACGCAGTATTTT.

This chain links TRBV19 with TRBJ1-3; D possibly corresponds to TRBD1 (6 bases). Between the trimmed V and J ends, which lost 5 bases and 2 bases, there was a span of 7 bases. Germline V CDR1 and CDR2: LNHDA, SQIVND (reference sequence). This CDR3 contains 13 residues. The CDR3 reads CASSAGAGNTIYF. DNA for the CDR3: TGTGCCAGTAGTGCAGGGGCTGGAAACACCATATATTTT. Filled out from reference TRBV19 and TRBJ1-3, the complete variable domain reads DGGITQSPKYLFRKEGQNVTLSCEQNLNHDAMYWYRQDPGQGLRLIYYSQIVNDFQKGDIAEGYSVSREKKESFPLTVTSAQKNPTAFYLCASSAGAGNTIYFGEGSWLTVV.

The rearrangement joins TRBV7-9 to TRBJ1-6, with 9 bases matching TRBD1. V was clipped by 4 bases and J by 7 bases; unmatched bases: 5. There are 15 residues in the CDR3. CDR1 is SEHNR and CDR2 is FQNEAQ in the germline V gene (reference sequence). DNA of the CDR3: TGTGCCAGCAGCTCGAATACAGGGGGCAATTCACCCCTCCACTTT. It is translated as CASSSNTGGNSPLHF.

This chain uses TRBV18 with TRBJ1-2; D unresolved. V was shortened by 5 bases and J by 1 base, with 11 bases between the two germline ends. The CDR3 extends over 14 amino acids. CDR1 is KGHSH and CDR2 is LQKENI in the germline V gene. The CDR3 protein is CASSDWSINYGYTF. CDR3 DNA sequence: TGTGCCAGCTCAGACTGGTCTATTAACTATGGCTACACCTTC.

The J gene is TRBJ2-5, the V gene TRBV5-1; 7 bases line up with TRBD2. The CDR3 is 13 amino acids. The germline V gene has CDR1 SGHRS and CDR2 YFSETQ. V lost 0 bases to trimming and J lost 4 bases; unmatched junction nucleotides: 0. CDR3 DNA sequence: TGCGCCAGCAGCTTGGGGACTAGAGAGACCCAGTACTTC. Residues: CASSLGTRETQYF.

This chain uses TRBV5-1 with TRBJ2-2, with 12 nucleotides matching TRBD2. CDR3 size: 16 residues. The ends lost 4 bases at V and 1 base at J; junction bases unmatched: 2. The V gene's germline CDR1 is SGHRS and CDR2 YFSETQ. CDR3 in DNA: TGCGCCAGCAGCAGGGGACTAGCGGGGAACACCGGGGAGCTGTTTTTT. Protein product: CASSRGLAGNTGELFF.

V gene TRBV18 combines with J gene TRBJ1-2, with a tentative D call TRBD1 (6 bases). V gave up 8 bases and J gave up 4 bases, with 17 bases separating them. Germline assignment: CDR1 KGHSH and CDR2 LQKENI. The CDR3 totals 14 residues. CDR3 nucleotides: TGTGCCAGCACCTACGCCGGGGGGGCCTATGGCTACACCTTC. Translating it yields CASTYAGGAYGYTF.

CDR3 in amino acids: CASSHISGTGGRGYTF. CDR3 DNA: TGTGCCAGCAGCCACATATCCGGGACAGGGGGTCGTGGCTACACCTTC. The chain combines TRBV7-9 with TRBJ1-2; 11 positions match TRBD1. Per the germline V gene, CDR1 is SEHNR and CDR2 is FQNEAQ (reference sequence). The J segment lost 7 bases and the V segment lost 5 bases, leaving 12 bases of the junction unmatched. CDR3 length: 16 residues. The variable domain in full, with the rest retrieved from reference TRBV7-9 and TRBJ1-2, is DTGVSQNPRHKITKRGQNVTFRCDPISEHNRLYWYRQTLGQGPEFLTYFQNEAQLEKSRLLSDRFSAERPKGSFSTLEIQRTEQGDSAMYLCASSHISGTGGRGYTFGSGTRLTVV.

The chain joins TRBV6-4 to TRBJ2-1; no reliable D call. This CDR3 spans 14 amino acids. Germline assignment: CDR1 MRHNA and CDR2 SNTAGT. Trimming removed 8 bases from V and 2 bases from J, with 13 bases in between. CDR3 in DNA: TGTGCCAGCCGCAAGGCGGCAGCCTACAATGAGCAGTTCTTC. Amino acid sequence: CASRKAAAYNEQFF.

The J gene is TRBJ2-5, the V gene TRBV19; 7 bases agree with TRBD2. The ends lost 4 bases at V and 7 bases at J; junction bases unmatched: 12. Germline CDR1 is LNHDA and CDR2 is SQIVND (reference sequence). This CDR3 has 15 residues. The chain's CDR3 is CASSTQLATLGTQYF. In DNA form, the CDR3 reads TGTGCCAGTAGTACCCAACTAGCGACCTTGGGGACCCAGTACTTC. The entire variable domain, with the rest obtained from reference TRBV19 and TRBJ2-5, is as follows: DGGITQSPKYLFRKEGQNVTLSCEQNLNHDAMYWYRQDPGQGLRLIYYSQIVNDFQKGDIAEGYSVSREKKESFPLTVTSAQKNPTAFYLCASSTQLATLGTQYFGPGTRLLVL.